This TCR beta chain emerged from a study of blood T cell repertoires in COVID-19. The CDR3 runs 14 residues. The germline CDR1 and CDR2 sequences are SQVTM and ANQGSEA. Unmatched junction bases numbered 3, after V lost 1 base and J lost 6 bases. Methods used by the authors: By means of reference gene primer amplification, nucleated cell counts were estimated. Assay used: immunoSEQ multiplex PCR; TCRdb lists only in-frame clones, some missing. That table is the source of V, J and clone size, and D and trimming were worked out from the DNA. The sample has about 100,000 clones, roughly 70% seen once. Source material: peripheral blood. The chain combines TRBV29-1 with TRBJ2-1, with 10 bases identical to TRBD2. This TCR was sampled from a woman aged 35 to 49 with acute or convalescent COVID-19. The CDR3 DNA reads TGCAGCGTTGAAGTAGCGGGGGGTCCCAATGAGCAGTTCTTC. Protein product: CSVEVAGGPNEQFF.